Below, 14 T cell receptor beta chains from the same sample are listed, as sequenced in a study of T cells in localized non-small cell lung cancer. Assay used: immunoSEQ multiplex PCR; TCRdb lists only in-frame clones, some missing. Of 50,000 to 75,000 clones in the sample, 91% are singletons; the top ten hold nearly 20%. Specimen: peripheral blood, collected before any cancer treatment. The receptor source for this set is a man aged 40-75 years with stage I lung adenocarcinoma.

The CDR3 DNA reads as TGCGCCAGCAGCTTGGATCCTAGCGGGAGCACAGATACGCAGTATTTT. This sequence encodes CASSLDPSGSTDTQYF. The chain couples TRBV5-1 to TRBJ2-3; TRBD2 agrees at 8 bases. This CDR3 comprises 16 residues. V gave up 0 bases and J gave up 0 bases; unmatched junction bases: 3. Germline V gene lookup returns CDR1 SGHRS and CDR2 YFSETQ.

The gene calls are TRBV5-1 and TRBJ2-1, with 11 bases fitting TRBD2. The V gene end was trimmed by 0 bases and the J gene end by 9 bases; junction bases not matched to a gene: 5. The CDR3 is 15 residues long. From germline, CDR1 is SGHRS and CDR2 YFSETQ. The CDR3 loop is CASSLVLAGGGEQFF. DNA of the CDR3: TGCGCCAGCAGCTTGGTATTAGCGGGAGGGGGTGAGCAGTTCTTC. The complete variable domain, with remaining parts taken from reference TRBV5-1 and TRBJ2-1, reads KAGVTQTPRYLIKTRGQQVTLSCSPISGHRSVSWYQQTPGQGLQFLFEYFSETQRNKGNFPGRFSGRQFSNSRSEMNVSTLELGDSALYLCASSLVLAGGGEQFFGPGTRLTVL.

J is TRBJ2-5 and V is TRBV25-1; D may be TRBD2 (5 bases). V dropped 5 bases and J dropped 5 bases, with 12 bases sitting between them. CDR3 length equals 13 residues. Looked up from germline, CDR1 is MGHDK and CDR2 is SYGVNS. The CDR3 DNA reads TGTGCCAGCAGTCCCATAGGGAGCGAGACCCAGTACTTC. Protein product: CASSPIGSETQYF.

The chain joins TRBV4-3 to TRBJ2-4, with TRBD2 matching 10 bases. V shed 0 bases, J shed 7 bases, and the junction held 3 bases outside the gene matches. The CDR3 has 15 amino acids. CDR1 LGHNA and CDR2 YSLEER come from the germline V gene. Here the CDR3 reads CASSQDQREGNIQYF. The CDR3 nucleotides read TGCGCCAGCAGCCAAGATCAGCGGGAGGGTAACATTCAGTACTTC.

This chain uses TRBV6-7 with TRBJ2-7; 14 nucleotides match TRBD2. TRBV6-7 is an ORF, and what it does is uncertain. The V segment lost 2 bases and the J segment 0 bases; nucleotides outside the gene matches: 3. The CDR3 runs 17 residues. The CDR3 nucleotides read TGTGCCAGCAGTTACCCTGGGACTAGCGGGAGCTCCTACGAGCAGTACTTC. Translated: CASSYPGTSGSSYEQYF.

The chain joins TRBV5-6 to TRBJ1-1; D is uncertain. Germline V gene sequence: CDR1 SGHDT, CDR2 YYEEEE. The CDR3 is 11 amino acids. V was trimmed by 4 bases and J by 2 bases, leaving 3 bases between them. The CDR3 loop is CASSLNTEAFF. CDR3 sequence (DNA): TGTGCCAGCAGCCTAAACACTGAAGCTTTCTTT.

The V gene is TRBV11-2, the J gene TRBJ2-7; no reliable D call. CDR1 SGHAT and CDR2 FQNNGV come from the germline V gene. The CDR3 sequence is 15 residues long. The V end lost 1 base, the J end lost 5 bases, and 15 bases lay between the germline ends. CDR3 coding DNA: TGTGCCAGCAGCTTAGGTCCGTTTTTGGGCCACGAGCAGTACTTC. Translation: CASSLGPFLGHEQYF.

The rearrangement links TRBV4-1 to TRBJ2-7; 10 nucleotides match TRBD2. CDR1 is MGHRA, CDR2 YSYEKL, per germline. Trimming cost V 0 bases and J 4 bases; bases outside gene matches: 3. The CDR3 consists of 15 residues. CDR3 sequence: CASSQDRAGGYEQYF. The DNA for the CDR3 is TGCGCCAGCAGCCAAGATCGAGCGGGAGGGTACGAGCAGTACTTC.

J is TRBJ2-2 and V is TRBV11-3; 11 nucleotides align to TRBD1. The length of the CDR3 is 15 residues. Germline CDR1 and CDR2: SGHNT and YENEEA. With 5 bases clipped from V and 7 bases from J, the junction kept 6 bases outside the gene matches. The CDR3 reads CASSKGTGGNGELFF. As DNA, the CDR3 is TGTGCCAGCAGCAAGGGGACAGGGGGGAACGGGGAGCTGTTTTTT.

The rearrangement links TRBV28 to TRBJ2-7; D not certain. Germline lookup yields CDR1 MDHEN and CDR2 SYDVKM. V was pared by 6 bases and J by 1 base, with 16 bases between. CDR3 size: 15 residues. The CDR3 loop is CASSTYYFGSYEQYF. CDR3 DNA sequence: TGTGCCAGCAGCACCTACTACTTCGGGTCCTACGAGCAGTACTTC.

The CDR3 protein is CASSEARKETQYF. CDR3 DNA: TGTGCCAGCAGTGAGGCCAGAAAAGAGACCCAGTACTTC. The chain has TRBV2 and TRBJ2-5, with no clear D. The CDR3 consists of 13 residues. The ends were cut back, 3 bases at V and 3 bases at J, with 8 bases in the middle. Germline V CDR1 and CDR2: SNHLY, FYNNEI.

The rearrangement links TRBV19 to TRBJ2-2, with 10 bases identical to TRBD1. V was clipped by 1 base and J by 1 base; unmatched bases: 6. The CDR3 is 18 amino acids. Germline values: CDR1 LNHDA, CDR2 SQIVND (reference sequence). CDR3 protein: CASSIGRQGALNTGELFF. DNA for the CDR3: TGTGCCAGTAGTATAGGGAGACAGGGGGCTTTGAACACCGGGGAGCTGTTTTTT.

J is TRBJ2-3 and V is TRBV10-3; 9 nucleotides line up with TRBD2. The V gene end was trimmed by 6 bases and the J gene end by 5 bases; junction bases not matched to a gene: 12. The CDR3 has 16 residues. Germline values: CDR1 ENHRY, CDR2 SYGVKD. The DNA for the CDR3 is TGTGCCATCAGCCCCCCTAGCGGGAAGGGCGAAGATACGCAGTATTTT. This encodes CAISPPSGKGEDTQYF.

The chain is built from TRBV5-1 and TRBJ1-2; D ambiguous. Trimming shortened V by 4 bases and J by 0 bases, and 13 bases separated the two germline ends. CDR3 length equals 15 residues. Germline CDR1 reads SGHRS; CDR2 reads YFSETQ. CDR3 sequence reads: CASSPSAAANYGYTF. The CDR3 DNA sequence: TGCGCCAGCAGCCCTAGCGCGGCCGCTAACTATGGCTACACCTTC.